This TCR beta chain stems from a study of T cell changes during pregnancy in multiple sclerosis. Sequencing used immunoSEQ multiplex PCR; TCRdb keeps in-frame clones, though not all of them. The sample comprises under 50,000 clones, around nine tenths of which are singletons, and approximately 0.39% rests with the top ten. Per the germline V gene, CDR1 is LGHNA and CDR2 is YSLEER. The CDR3 extends over 15 amino acids. The V and J ends lost 3 bases and 1 base, in that order; junction bases with no gene match: 3. The chain links TRBV4-3 to TRBJ1-5; 7 positions match TRBD1. The material sequenced was CD4+ T cells from peripheral blood mononuclear cells, taken in the second trimester of pregnancy. The sequence derives from a female donor in good health, enrolled as a control in a pregnancy study. Here the CDR3 DNA reads TGCGCCAGCAGCCAGGGCAGGGGGAGCAATCAGCCCCAGCATTTT. Encoded protein: CASSQGRGSNQPQHF.